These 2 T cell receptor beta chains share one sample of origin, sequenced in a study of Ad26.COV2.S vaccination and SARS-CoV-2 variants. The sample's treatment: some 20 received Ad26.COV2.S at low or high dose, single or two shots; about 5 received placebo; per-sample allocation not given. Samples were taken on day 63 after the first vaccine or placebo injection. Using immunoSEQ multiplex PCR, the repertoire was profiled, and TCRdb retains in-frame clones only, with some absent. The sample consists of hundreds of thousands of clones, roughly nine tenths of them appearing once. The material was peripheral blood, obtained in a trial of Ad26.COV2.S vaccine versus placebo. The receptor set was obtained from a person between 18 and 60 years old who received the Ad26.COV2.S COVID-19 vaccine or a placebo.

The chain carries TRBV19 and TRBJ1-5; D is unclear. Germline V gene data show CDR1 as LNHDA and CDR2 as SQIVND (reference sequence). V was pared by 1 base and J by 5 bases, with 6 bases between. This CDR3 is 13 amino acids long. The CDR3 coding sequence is TGTGCCAGTAGTATAGCCCCGCATCAGCCCCAGCATTTT. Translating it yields CASSIAPHQPQHF.

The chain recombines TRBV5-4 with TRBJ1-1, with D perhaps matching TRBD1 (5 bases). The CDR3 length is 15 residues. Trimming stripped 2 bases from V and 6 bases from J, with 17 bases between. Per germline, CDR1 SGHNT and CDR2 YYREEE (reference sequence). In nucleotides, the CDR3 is TGTGCCAGCAGCTTCGGGAACAGGCTCGTCCCTGAAGCTTTCTTT. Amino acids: CASSFGNRLVPEAFF.